The T cell receptor beta chain described here comes from a study of cytomegalovirus exposure and HLA in healthy donors. CDR1 is SGHAT, CDR2 FQNNGV, per germline. V dropped 0 bases and J dropped 8 bases, with 13 bases sitting between them. This CDR3 has 14 residues. PCR was performed using 60 Vbeta and 13 Jbeta primers. Using immunoSEQ multiplex PCR, the repertoire was profiled, and TCRdb retains in-frame clones only, with some absent. The sample holds about 180,000 clones; almost 85% are singletons and the top ten take 0.35% to 0.45%. The sample was PBMCs. The chain recombines TRBV11-2 with TRBJ1-2, with D maybe TRBD1 (5 bases). The sequence came from a boy under 10 years old in good health and CMV-seronegative. In DNA form, the CDR3 reads TGTGCCAGCAGCTTAGATTTAAGGGGCTTAGGCTACACCTTC. Translated, it gives CASSLDLRGLGYTF.